This is a list of T cell receptor beta chains from one sample in a study of early T cells in non-severe SARS-CoV-2 infection. MiXCR, run by TCRdb on the 5' RACE reads, gives a single entry per CDR3 protein. The sample records approximately 70,000 distinct CDR3 sequences, approximately 5% being singletons. The sample was whole blood, taken at baseline. Receptor source: an adult who was a healthcare worker with PCR-confirmed SARS-CoV-2 infection or an uninfected control (not recorded which). Each CDR3 is given with its conserved first and last residue. Only part of the rows carry a size: once, few, many, or a class if the clone is expanded.

clone_size	v_call	j_call	cdr3_aa
many	TRBV29-1	TRBJ1-1	CSGMDLTEAFF
few	TRBV9	TRBJ1-2	CASSVAPEPYGYTF
many	TRBV7-3	TRBJ2-1	CASSFGVSSYNEQFF
few	TRBV28	TRBJ1-2	CASSRDAGQSHYGYTF
few	TRBV6-5	TRBJ2-3	CASSYLPADGLDTQYF
few	TRBV4-1	TRBJ2-3	CASSQEGREPDTQYF
many	TRBV7-2	TRBJ1-4	CASSLLWDTYRVKEKLFF
many	TRBV19	TRBJ1-1	CASSTPGTARSTEAFF
many	TRBV28	TRBJ2-5	CASSRRQADRETQYF
NA	TRBV7-8	TRBJ1-2	CASSPLPGMNGYTF
NA	TRBV20-1	TRBJ2-5	CSHLIGGQETQYF